This TCR beta chain is from a study of T-cell reconstitution after alpha-beta-depleted transplantation in children. TCRbeta library preparation incorporated unique molecular identifiers. TCRdb fed the PCR reads into MiXCR, producing one record per CDR3 protein. The table lists about a million distinct CDR3 sequences, about 29% of them singletons. This clonotype was observed a handful of times. Its target is unknown. General study points: Some patients showed high day-60 TCRbeta diversity, which derived from surviving recipient T cells and thymic progenitors. Reported findings indicate that, about two months after transplant, alpha-beta T cells came from several hundred expanded clones, which were derived from non-depleted graft cells. After one year, T-cell counts and TCRbeta diversity mostly came from new T cells.

The material was PBMCs, mostly from graft donor cells, obtained 360 days after TCRalphabeta/CD19-depleted stem cell transplant. The TCR was taken from a boy under three years old who had a stem cell transplant for SCID, so the T cells may come from the graft donor.

CDR3 coding DNA: TGCAGTGCTAGAGTGAGGGACAGCAAGACGGCGTATGGCTACACCTTC. Translated, it gives CSARVRDSKTAYGYTF. The chain links TRBV20-1 to TRBJ1-2; 7 positions agree with TRBD1. J gave up 5 bases and V 1 base, and 13 bases lay outside the gene matches. CDR3 length: 16 amino acids. In germline, CDR1 is DFQATT, CDR2 SNEGSKA (reference sequence).